A single sample is the source of the 12 T cell receptor beta chains below, sequenced in a study of CXCR3-negative and CXCR3-positive naive CD8 T cells. Researchers prepared the TRB cDNA libraries using 5' RACE with UMI labels. With the 5' RACE reads reprocessed, TCRdb shows one record per CDR3 protein and no DNA. The repertoire table contains about 120,000 distinct CDR3 sequences. Source material: naive CXCR3- CD8+ T cells from blood. This sample's subset: CD45RO-CCR7+CD27+CD95- naive CD8+ T cells lacking CXCR3 (TNR3-). The receptors derive from a human donor in good health. Some clones in this sample may be carry-over from other donors' samples.

The chain has TRBV25-1 and TRBJ1-6; the D gene TCRdb calls, TRBD1, cannot be checked with no DNA. This CDR3 is 13 amino acids long. Germline V gives CDR1 MGHDK, CDR2 SYGVNS. This CDR3 reads CADGTADNSPLHF.

The chain uses TRBV15 and TRBJ2-5; there is no DNA to check the TCRdb D call of TRBD2. The CDR3 has 14 amino acids. In germline, CDR1 is LNHNV, CDR2 YYDKDF (reference sequence). The CDR3 loop is CATSSRGGLETQYF.

The V call is TRBV25-1, the J call TRBJ2-5; TCRdb selects TRBD2, and the lack of DNA leaves this call unchecked. The CDR3 has 13 amino acids. Per germline, CDR1 MGHDK and CDR2 SYGVNS. The CDR3 loop is CASSEAGPETQYF.

This chain links TRBV2 with TRBJ1-6. The CDR3 extends over 15 amino acids. CDR1 is SNHLY and CDR2 is FYNNEI in the germline V gene. CDR3 sequence: CASREESSYNSPLHF.

The chain uses TRBV5-1 and TRBJ2-1; TCRdb's D call, TRBD2, is unchecked because there is no DNA. The CDR3 runs 13 residues. Germline V gene lookup returns CDR1 SGHRS and CDR2 YFSETQ. The CDR3 loop is CASSFTSYNEQFF.

The J gene is TRBJ2-1, the V gene TRBV4-1; TCRdb indicates TRBD2, and absent DNA this call remains unverified. Looked up from germline, CDR1 is MGHRA and CDR2 is YSYEKL. CDR3 length: 17 amino acids. CDR3 region: CASSQGPPAGFYNEQFF.

The V gene is TRBV29-1, the J gene TRBJ2-1. In germline, CDR1 is SQVTM, CDR2 ANQGSEA. The CDR3 is 15 residues long. Here the CDR3 reads CSVKTKLESYNEQFF.

The chain links TRBV7-6 to TRBJ2-3. Germline CDR1 is SGHVS and CDR2 is FNYEAQ. This CDR3 comprises 14 residues. The CDR3 here is CASCSRSVGDTQYF.

V usage is TRBV28 and J usage is TRBJ2-1; the D gene TCRdb calls, TRBD1, cannot be checked with no DNA. Germline V CDR1 and CDR2: MDHEN, SYDVKM. The length of the CDR3 is 13 residues. CDR3 loop: CASSRPGVGEQFF. The variable domain in full, with the rest retrieved from reference TRBV28 and TRBJ2-1, is DVKVTQSSRYLVKRTGEKVFLECVQDMDHENMFWYRQDPGLGLRLIYFSYDVKMKEKGDIPEGYSVSREKKERFSLILESASTNQTSMYLCASSRPGVGEQFFGPGTRLTVL.

The chain employs TRBV3-1 and TRBJ2-7. The CDR3 consists of 16 residues. Germline CDR1 is LGHDT and CDR2 is YNNKEL (reference sequence). The CDR3 sequence is CASSQERSGRPHEQYF.

The rearrangement uses TRBV4-3 and TRBJ2-7; TCRdb indicates TRBD1, and absent DNA this call remains unverified. Germline V gene sequence: CDR1 LGHNA, CDR2 YSLEER. This CDR3 is 16 amino acids long. CDR3: CASSQDQTGAFYEQYF.

The rearrangement links TRBV12-3 or TRBV12-4 to TRBJ2-7; with no DNA, the TCRdb D assignment of TRBD1 cannot be verified. CDR3 length equals 14 residues. This CDR3 is CASSPVHTGAEQYF.